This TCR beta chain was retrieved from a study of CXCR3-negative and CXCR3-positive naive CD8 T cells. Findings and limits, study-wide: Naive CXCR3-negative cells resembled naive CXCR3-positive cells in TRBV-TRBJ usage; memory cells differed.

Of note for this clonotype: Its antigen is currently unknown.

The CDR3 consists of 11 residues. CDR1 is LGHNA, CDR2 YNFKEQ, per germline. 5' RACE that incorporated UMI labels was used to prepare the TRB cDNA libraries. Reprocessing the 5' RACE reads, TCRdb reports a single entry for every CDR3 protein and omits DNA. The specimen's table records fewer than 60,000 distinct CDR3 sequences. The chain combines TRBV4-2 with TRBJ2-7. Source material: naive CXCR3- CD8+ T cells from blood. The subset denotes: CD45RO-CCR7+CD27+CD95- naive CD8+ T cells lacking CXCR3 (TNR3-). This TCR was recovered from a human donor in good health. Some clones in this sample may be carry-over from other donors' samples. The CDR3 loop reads CASSRSLEQYF.